The 31 T cell receptor beta chains listed next were all sequenced from one sample in a study of identical twins. Using its own MiXCR run on the 5' RACE reads, TCRdb lists one record per CDR3 protein. The sample has fewer than 650,000 distinct CDR3 sequences, around 7.5% seen once; the top ten hold 1.6%. The data were also submitted as part of a second study, on yellow fever vaccine responses in identical twins.

The sequenced material came from PBMCs. These receptors were obtained from a woman between 18 and 29 years old in good health.

The chain uses TRBV7-6 and TRBJ2-7, with TRBD1 identical over 8 bases. This CDR3 contains 16 residues. The germline gives CDR1 SGHVS, CDR2 FNYEAQ. The junction had 8 bases not matched to a gene; V was cut back by 1 base and J by 3 bases. Here the CDR3 DNA reads TGTGCCAGCAGCTTAGGCGCGGGGACAGGAATCTACGAGCAGTACGTC. This codes for CASSLGAGTGIYEQYV.

In its sample, this clonotype was seen a few times. The gene calls are TRBV12-3 or TRBV12-4 and TRBJ2-7, with 10 bases fitting TRBD2. V shed 4 bases, J shed 5 bases, and the junction held 5 bases outside the gene matches. This CDR3 contains 14 residues. The CDR3 DNA reads as TGTGCCAGCAGTTCTTGGCTAGCGGGAGACGAGCAGTACTTC. Translated: CASSSWLAGDEQYF.

This clonotype was recorded many times. CDR3 in amino acids: CASSVVSGGAGEKLFF. The CDR3 DNA reads TGTGCCAGCAGCGTAGTCTCAGGGGGCGCTGGTGAAAAACTGTTTTTT. V is TRBV9 and J is TRBJ1-4; 8 nucleotides agree with TRBD1. This CDR3 contains 16 residues. CDR1 is SGDLS, CDR2 YYNGEE, per germline. Germline trimming cut 0 bases from V and 7 bases from J; bases unmatched to any gene: 8.

This clonotype was counted many times. This chain connects TRBV12-3 or TRBV12-4 to TRBJ1-4, with D possibly matching TRBD1 (6 bases). V lost 5 bases and J lost 8, with 18 bases in between. This CDR3 has 15 amino acids. In nucleotides, the CDR3 is TGTGCCAGCAGTCCTCAAGGGACACTGAACGAAAAACTGTTTTTT. The encoded protein is CASSPQGTLNEKLFF.

The genes are TRBV20-1 and TRBJ1-2; 9 bases map to TRBD1. Losses at the gene ends were 4 bases for V and 6 bases for J; bases not matched to a gene: 3. The CDR3 is 12 amino acids. Germline CDR1 DFQATT, CDR2 SNEGSKA (reference sequence). DNA of the CDR3: TGCAGTGCTATAGGACAGGGGCATGGCTACACCTTC. It translates to CSAIGQGHGYTF.

This clonotype was detected a few times. This chain uses TRBV6-5 with TRBJ2-5, with a tentative D call TRBD1 (6 bases). Germline CDR1 MNHEY, CDR2 SVGAGI. The V end lost 2 bases, the J end lost 2 bases, and 9 bases lay between the germline ends. The CDR3 runs 14 residues. The CDR3 protein is CASSYAGQQETQYF. The CDR3 coding sequence is TGTGCCAGCAGTTACGCCGGACAGCAAGAGACCCAGTACTTC.

This clonotype was observed many times. The J gene is TRBJ2-2, the V gene TRBV7-9; weak D call: TRBD1 (5 bases). Germline assignment: CDR1 SEHNR and CDR2 FQNEAQ (reference sequence). Deletions cut 3 bases from V and 0 bases from J, with 8 bases between. This CDR3 has 15 residues. CDR3 coding DNA: TGTGCCAGCAGCTTGACAGTTGCGAACACCGGGGAGCTGTTTTTT. It yields the protein CASSLTVANTGELFF.

This clonotype was counted at least ten times. The CDR3 here is CASSTPGSWEQYF. CDR3 coding DNA: TGCGCCAGCAGCACCCCAGGTTCGTGGGAGCAGTACTTC. The rearrangement joins TRBV5-1 to TRBJ2-7; no clear D gene. In germline, CDR1 is SGHRS, CDR2 YFSETQ. The CDR3 sequence is 13 residues long. V was trimmed by 4 bases and J by 7 bases, leaving 15 bases between them. The variable domain in full, completed from reference TRBV5-1 and TRBJ2-7, reads KAGVTQTPRYLIKTRGQQVTLSCSPISGHRSVSWYQQTPGQGLQFLFEYFSETQRNKGNFPGRFSGRQFSNSRSEMNVSTLELGDSALYLCASSTPGSWEQYFGPGTRLTVT.

This clonotype has a handful of counts. The chain couples TRBV5-1 to TRBJ2-5; possible D gene TRBD1, 6 bases. V lost 5 bases and J 5 bases, leaving 10 bases between the germline ends. The CDR3 has 12 residues. CDR1 SGHRS and CDR2 YFSETQ come from the germline V gene. DNA for the CDR3: TGCGCCAGCAGGGTAGGGGGTGAGACCCAGTACTTC. It translates to CASRVGGETQYF. Using reference TRBV5-1 and TRBJ2-5 for the parts outside the CDR3, the full variable domain is KAGVTQTPRYLIKTRGQQVTLSCSPISGHRSVSWYQQTPGQGLQFLFEYFSETQRNKGNFPGRFSGRQFSNSRSEMNVSTLELGDSALYLCASRVGGETQYFGPGTRLLVL.

This clonotype was seen more than once but under ten times. The rearrangement joins TRBV6-5 to TRBJ2-7, with a possible D match to TRBD1 (5 bases). The CDR3 runs 17 residues. The germline gives CDR1 MNHEY, CDR2 SVGAGI. V lost 2 bases and J lost 2, with 19 bases in between. The CDR3 coding sequence is TGTGCCAGCAGTTACCGCACAGGCACCGATACCACCTACGAGCAGTACTTC. Its translation is CASSYRTGTDTTYEQYF.

Only a few counts were recorded for this clonotype. The gene calls are TRBV5-6 and TRBJ2-7; D ambiguous. Trimming stripped 7 bases from V and 0 bases from J, with 14 bases between. CDR1 is SGHDT, CDR2 YYEEEE, per germline. This CDR3 comprises 14 residues. For the CDR3, the DNA is TGTGCCAGCCGGCCGGCGGCAGACTCCTACGAGCAGTACTTC. It translates to CASRPAADSYEQYF.

The genes are TRBV6-1 and TRBJ2-1; maybe TRBD2 (6 bases). The germline V gene encodes CDR1 MNHNS and CDR2 SASEGT. V lost 6 bases to trimming and J lost 0 bases, with 15 bases between them. The CDR3 totals 16 residues. The CDR3, as DNA: TGTGCCAGCAGCGGGACTCAAGGCGACTCCTACAATGAGCAGTTCTTC. Protein sequence: CASSGTQGDSYNEQFF.

This clonotype was seen only a few times. The genes are TRBV15 and TRBJ2-4; 7 nucleotides align to TRBD1. Germline V lookup: CDR1 LNHNV, CDR2 YYDKDF (reference sequence). J lost 1 base, V lost 1 base, and 10 bases had no gene match. The CDR3 runs to 18 residues. CDR3 region: CATSRATGIAVAKNIQYF. For the CDR3, the DNA is TGTGCCACCAGCAGAGCGACAGGGATCGCGGTCGCCAAAAACATTCAGTACTTC.

The sample holds a few counts of this clonotype. The chain joins TRBV5-1 to TRBJ2-1; D is possibly TRBD2 (6 bases). V was pared by 0 bases and J by 6 bases, with 16 bases between. The CDR3 runs to 16 residues. Looked up from germline, CDR1 is SGHRS and CDR2 is YFSETQ. This chain's CDR3 is CASSLGYGSMINEQFF. The CDR3, as DNA: TGCGCCAGCAGCTTGGGGTACGGGAGTATGATCAATGAGCAGTTCTTC. The full variable domain, with the rest looked up from reference TRBV5-1 and TRBJ2-1, is KAGVTQTPRYLIKTRGQQVTLSCSPISGHRSVSWYQQTPGQGLQFLFEYFSETQRNKGNFPGRFSGRQFSNSRSEMNVSTLELGDSALYLCASSLGYGSMINEQFFGPGTRLTVL.

This clonotype occurred many times. CDR3 protein: CATSRATSPPKDYNEQFF. CDR3 bases: TGTGCCACCAGCAGAGCAACCAGTCCCCCCAAGGACTACAATGAGCAGTTCTTC. The chain carries TRBV15 and TRBJ2-1; D unclear. The germline V gene has CDR1 LNHNV and CDR2 YYDKDF (reference sequence). V dropped 1 base and J dropped 3 bases, with 19 bases sitting between them. The CDR3 spans 18 residues.

This clonotype was detected ten times or more. V and J are TRBV24-1 and TRBJ2-2, with D unclear. With 9 bases removed from V and 8 bases from J, the gap between germline ends came to 15 bases. Germline V gene lookup returns CDR1 KGHDR and CDR2 SFDVKD. This CDR3 contains 13 residues. CDR3 bases: TGTGCCACCCCCCTAGGGCAGGAGGGGGAGCTGTTTTTT. Translating it yields CATPLGQEGELFF.

This CDR3 reads CSARLPGGRRDTQYF. CDR3 DNA: TGCAGTGCTAGACTTCCGGGGGGGAGGAGGGATACGCAGTATTTT. The rearrangement uses TRBV20-1 and TRBJ2-3; 8 bases line up with TRBD2. After removal of 2 bases from V and 6 bases from J, the junction contained 10 bases not matched to a gene. This CDR3 spans 15 amino acids. Germline CDR1 reads DFQATT; CDR2 reads SNEGSKA (reference sequence).

This chain connects TRBV24-1 to TRBJ2-1; D is uncertain. This CDR3 spans 16 amino acids. Germline V gives CDR1 KGHDR, CDR2 SFDVKD. V lost 3 bases and J lost 6, with 17 bases in between. The CDR3 DNA is TGTGCCACCAGTGATCCTGGGCCACGGAAGAGCAATGAGCAGTTCTTC. As protein: CATSDPGPRKSNEQFF.

The V and J genes are TRBV10-2 and TRBJ2-2, with 8 positions matching TRBD1. Germline CDR1 and CDR2: WSHSY and SAAADI. The V and J ends lost 6 bases and 7 bases, in that order; junction bases with no gene match: 10. The CDR3 runs 15 residues. CDR3 residues: CASSRTGQVNGELFF. The DNA for the CDR3 is TGCGCCAGCAGCCGGACAGGGCAAGTTAACGGGGAGCTGTTTTTT.

This clonotype was seen ten or more times. The chain has TRBV10-2 and TRBJ2-4, with D unresolved. The CDR3 runs 14 residues. Germline CDR1 and CDR2: WSHSY and SAAADI. Trimming shortened V by 6 bases and J by 0 bases, and 9 bases separated the two germline ends. The CDR3 reads CASRADLAKNIQYF. The CDR3 DNA reads as TGCGCCAGCAGGGCAGATCTAGCCAAAAACATTCAGTACTTC.

This clonotype was seen ten or more times. The chain recombines TRBV7-2 with TRBJ2-1, with 7 bases fitting TRBD2. The V and J ends lost 1 base and 3 bases, in that order; junction bases with no gene match: 6. Germline loops: CDR1 SGHTA, CDR2 FQGNSA. The CDR3 has 16 residues. In nucleotides, the CDR3 is TGTGCCAGCAGCTTAGTAAGGCTAGCGGTCTACAATGAGCAGTTCTTC. Translating gives CASSLVRLAVYNEQFF.

This clonotype appeared a few times. The chain joins TRBV6-1 to TRBJ1-1; D is undetermined. The CDR3 is made up of 15 amino acids. Germline V gene data show CDR1 as MNHNS and CDR2 as SASEGT. V was pared by 2 bases and J by 0 bases, with 10 bases between. The CDR3 nucleotides read TGTGCCAGCAGTGAATCGATAGGGATGAACACTGAAGCTTTCTTT. It codes for CASSESIGMNTEAFF.

This chain connects TRBV4-2 to TRBJ2-7; 16 nucleotides agree with TRBD2. The germline gives CDR1 LGHNA, CDR2 YNFKEQ. Germline trimming cut 0 bases from V and 5 bases from J; bases unmatched to any gene: 4. The CDR3 extends over 17 amino acids. Written as DNA, the CDR3 is TGTGCCAGCAGCCAAGAGGGACTAGCGGGAGGGTACGACGAGCAGTACTTC. Its translation is CASSQEGLAGGYDEQYF.

This chain connects TRBV20-1 to TRBJ2-7, with D possibly being TRBD2 (5 bases). The CDR3 is made up of 15 amino acids. Germline CDR1 reads DFQATT; CDR2 reads SNEGSKA (reference sequence). Trimming pared 1 base from V and 2 bases from J, leaving 15 bases between. The CDR3 loop is CSARAPVSGAYEQYF. The DNA for the CDR3 is TGCAGTGCTAGAGCCCCAGTCAGCGGAGCCTACGAGCAGTACTTC.

This clonotype was counted at least ten times. The rearrangement links TRBV20-1 to TRBJ2-7; no definite D call. From germline, CDR1 is DFQATT and CDR2 SNEGSKA (reference sequence). Trimming took 3 bases from V and 4 from J, leaving 13 bases between them. The CDR3 consists of 13 residues. This CDR3 reads CSARERRPYEQYF. For the CDR3, the DNA is TGCAGTGCTAGGGAGAGGCGGCCTTACGAGCAGTACTTC.

This clonotype was recorded many times. The junction departs from germline at one end; a sequencing error may be responsible. J is TRBJ2-1 and V is TRBV5-1; no firm D call. Germline CDR1 and CDR2: SGHRS and YFSETQ. The CDR3 length is 12 residues. The CDR3, as DNA: TGTGCCAGCAGCTTAAACTACAATGAGCAGTTCTTC. Encoded protein: CASSLNYNEQFF.

The rearrangement uses TRBV7-9 and TRBJ1-1, with 8 bases identical to TRBD1. Germline V lookup: CDR1 SEHNR, CDR2 FQNEAQ (reference sequence). This CDR3 contains 15 residues. The J segment lost 0 bases and the V segment lost 4 bases, leaving 4 bases of the junction unmatched. CDR3 DNA: TGTGCCAGCAGCTCCCAGACAGGGGTGAACACTGAAGCTTTCTTT. Protein sequence: CASSSQTGVNTEAFF. Full variable domain (rest looked up from reference TRBV7-9 and TRBJ1-1): DTGVSQNPRHKITKRGQNVTFRCDPISEHNRLYWYRQTLGQGPEFLTYFQNEAQLEKSRLLSDRFSAERPKGSFSTLEIQRTEQGDSAMYLCASSSQTGVNTEAFFGQGTRLTVV.

This clonotype occurred a few times. Here the CDR3 reads CASSYGYIDEAFF. The CDR3 nucleotides are TGTGCCAGCAGCTACGGGTATATCGATGAAGCTTTCTTT. V usage is TRBV11-2 and J usage is TRBJ1-1, with D hard to call. The CDR3 covers 13 residues. Germline CDR1 is SGHAT and CDR2 is FQNNGV. Trimming shortened V by 4 bases and J by 7 bases, and 13 bases separated the two germline ends.

This clonotype appeared a few times. The chain recombines TRBV29-1 with TRBJ2-7, with TRBD2 identical over 8 bases. V lost 7 bases and J lost 6; bases outside the gene matches: 8. Per germline, CDR1 SQVTM and CDR2 ANQGSEA. This CDR3 is 12 amino acids long. CDR3 in amino acids: CSAKAGAVEQYF. CDR3 DNA: TGCAGCGCCAAAGCGGGAGCGGTCGAGCAGTACTTC.

Here the CDR3 reads CASSQEWVTYNEQFF. For the CDR3, the DNA is TGTGCCAGCAGCCAAGAGTGGGTAACCTACAATGAGCAGTTCTTC. This chain joins TRBV3-1 and TRBJ2-1, with D hard to call. From germline, CDR1 is LGHDT and CDR2 YNNKEL (reference sequence). The CDR3 contains 15 residues. V was cut by 0 bases and J by 2 bases, with 8 bases left in between.

As DNA, the CDR3 is TGTGCCAGCAGTGGTTCTAGCGGGAGTCTCCACGAGCAGTACTTC. It codes for CASSGSSGSLHEQYF. The J gene is TRBJ2-7, the V gene TRBV28; 10 bases are a match to TRBD2. CDR3 length: 15 amino acids. The germline gives CDR1 MDHEN, CDR2 SYDVKM. J gave up 5 bases and V 5 bases, and 9 bases lay outside the gene matches.